This T cell receptor beta chain was profiled in a study of OX40 agonist ivuxolimab in advanced cancers. Study-wide context: Ivuxolimab was an agonistic, fully human IgG2 monoclonal antibody directed against OX40 (CD134), a costimulatory receptor. Prior anti-PD-1, anti-PD-L1 or anti-CTLA-4 therapy was permitted, and checkpoint inhibitors had been received by about 36% of dose-escalation patients. Of the roughly 51 patients in dose escalation, about 20 had hepatocellular carcinoma, approximately 15 had melanoma, 9 had renal cell carcinoma and 9 had head and neck cancer. Partial responses occurred in three dose-escalation patients, of whom one had hepatocellular carcinoma and two had cutaneous melanoma. The paper reports the monotherapy dose-escalation portion (N of about 54 patients) of the phase I ivuxolimab trial. The purpose of peripheral TCRbeta sequencing was to test whether ivuxolimab changed TCR sequence diversity and led to clonal T-cell expansion. Intravenous ivuxolimab was administered to patients every 2 weeks at six dose levels: 0.01, 0.1, 0.3, 1.5, 3 and 10 mg/kg. A male proportion of almost 85% and a mean age of 60 years, ranging from 23 to 79, were recorded for the dose-escalation cohort.

Genomic DNA was isolated from the sorted cells so that the TCRbeta CDR3 region could be sequenced. TCRbeta CDR3 regions were sequenced using the immunoSEQ Assay. Here the immuneACCESS table is served through TCRdb, limited to in-frame sequences with V and J called. Missing clones are a known gap in these copies; in checked studies unresolved V genes cover under half, and the rest lacks a known reason. A total of more than 85,000 clones appear in this sample, 90% to 95% of them only once. The ten biggest clones cover roughly 0.33% of the sample. V was cut back by 0 bases and J by 1 base, leaving a gap of 15 bases between them. From its cysteine to its phenylalanine, the CDR3 spans 18 amino acids. CDR3 DNA only is kept here, 54 bases in frame from base 1. The germline V gene specifies LGHNA as CDR1 and YSLEER as CDR2. The trial excluded patients who had a history of autoimmune disease or who were on systemic immunosuppression. Peripheral blood for TCR sequencing was collected from all dose cohorts at baseline, on cycle 4 day 1, and on cycle 7 day 1. Samples were obtained from an open-label, multicenter, first-in-human phase I dose-escalation trial of ivuxolimab. The trial enrolled adults with locally advanced or metastatic head and neck squamous cell, hepatocellular, melanoma or renal cell carcinoma. Before TCR sequencing, CD4+ T cells and CD8+ T cells were sorted from peripheral blood as separate populations.

A word on this clone: Its antigen is not yet known. No base quality values were provided; no much bigger clone lies one nucleotide off.

Broad study findings and their caveats: Which antigens the clonally expanded peripheral T cells were specific for was not determined. Low levels of normalized T-cell clonal expansion were also seen in some patients who did not respond. After ivuxolimab, CD8+ T cells had more expanded clones than CD4+ T cells on average. In the 0.1-3.0 mg/kg groups, partial responders had among the lowest normalized peripheral clonal expansion, particularly in CD8+ T cells. At doses from 0.1 to 3.0 mg/kg, clonal expansion was seen in both CD4+ and CD8+ blood T cells between baseline and week 6.

This clonotype originated in an adult with an advanced solid tumor such as melanoma, head and neck, liver or kidney cancer. This specimen consisted of CD4+ or CD8+ T cells sorted from blood, obtained in a trial of the OX40 agonist ivuxolimab. The V gene is TRBV4-3 and the J gene is TRBJ2-2; the D gene remains uncertain. The DNA sequence is as follows: TGCGCCAGCAGCCAAGAAAGGAAGGGATGGAGGAACACCGGGGAGCTGTTTTTT. Its product reads: CASSQERKGWRNTGELFF.